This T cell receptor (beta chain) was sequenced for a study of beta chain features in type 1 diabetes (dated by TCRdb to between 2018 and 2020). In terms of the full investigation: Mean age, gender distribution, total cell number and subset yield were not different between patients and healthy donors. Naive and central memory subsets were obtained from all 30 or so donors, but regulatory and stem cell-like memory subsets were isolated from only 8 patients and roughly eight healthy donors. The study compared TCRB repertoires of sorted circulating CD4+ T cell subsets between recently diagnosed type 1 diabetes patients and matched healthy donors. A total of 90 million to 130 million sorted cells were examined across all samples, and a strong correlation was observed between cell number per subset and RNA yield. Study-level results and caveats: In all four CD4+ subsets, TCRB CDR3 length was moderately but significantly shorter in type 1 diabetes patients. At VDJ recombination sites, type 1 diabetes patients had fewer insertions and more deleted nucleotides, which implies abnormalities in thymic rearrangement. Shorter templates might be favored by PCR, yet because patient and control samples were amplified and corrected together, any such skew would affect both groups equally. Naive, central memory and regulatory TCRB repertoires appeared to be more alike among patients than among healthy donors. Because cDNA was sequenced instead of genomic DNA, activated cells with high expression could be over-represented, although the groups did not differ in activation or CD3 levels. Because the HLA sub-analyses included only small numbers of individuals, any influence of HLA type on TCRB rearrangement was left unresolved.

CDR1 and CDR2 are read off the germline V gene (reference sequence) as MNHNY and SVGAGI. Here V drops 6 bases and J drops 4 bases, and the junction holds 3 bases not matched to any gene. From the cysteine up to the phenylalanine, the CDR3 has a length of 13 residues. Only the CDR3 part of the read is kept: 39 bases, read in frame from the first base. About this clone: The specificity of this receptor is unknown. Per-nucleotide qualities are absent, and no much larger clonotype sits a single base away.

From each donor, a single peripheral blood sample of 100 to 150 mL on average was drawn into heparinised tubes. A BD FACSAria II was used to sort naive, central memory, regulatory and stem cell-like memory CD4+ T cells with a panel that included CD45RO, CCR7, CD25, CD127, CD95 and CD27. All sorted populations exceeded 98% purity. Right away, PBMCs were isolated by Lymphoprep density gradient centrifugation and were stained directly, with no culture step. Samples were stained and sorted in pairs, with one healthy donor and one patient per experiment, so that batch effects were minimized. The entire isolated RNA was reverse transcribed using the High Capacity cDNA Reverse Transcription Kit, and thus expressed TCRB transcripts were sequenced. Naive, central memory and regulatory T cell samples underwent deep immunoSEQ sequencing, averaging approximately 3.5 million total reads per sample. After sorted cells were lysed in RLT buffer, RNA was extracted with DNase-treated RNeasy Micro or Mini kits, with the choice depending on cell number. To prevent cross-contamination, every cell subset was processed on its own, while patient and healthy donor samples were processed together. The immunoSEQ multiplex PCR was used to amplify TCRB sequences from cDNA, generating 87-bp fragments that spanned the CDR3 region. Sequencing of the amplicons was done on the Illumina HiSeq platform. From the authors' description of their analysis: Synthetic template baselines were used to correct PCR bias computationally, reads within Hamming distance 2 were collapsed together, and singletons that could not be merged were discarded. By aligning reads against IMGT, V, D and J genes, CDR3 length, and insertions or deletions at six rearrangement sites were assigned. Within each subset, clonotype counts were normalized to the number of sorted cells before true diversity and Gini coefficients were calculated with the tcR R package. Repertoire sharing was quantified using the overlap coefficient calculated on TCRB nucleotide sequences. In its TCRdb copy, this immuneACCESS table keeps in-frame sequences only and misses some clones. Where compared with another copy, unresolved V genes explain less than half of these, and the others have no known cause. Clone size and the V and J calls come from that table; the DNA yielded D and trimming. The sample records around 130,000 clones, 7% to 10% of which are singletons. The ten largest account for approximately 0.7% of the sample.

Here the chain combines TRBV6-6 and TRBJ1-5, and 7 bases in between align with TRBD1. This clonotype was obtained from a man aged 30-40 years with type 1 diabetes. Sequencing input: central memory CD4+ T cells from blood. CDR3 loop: CASRLQGNQPQHF. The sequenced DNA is TGTGCCAGCAGGCTACAGGGGAATCAGCCCCAGCATTTT.